This entry features one TCR beta chain sequence. Its specific antigen is unknown. Base-call qualities are not available, and no considerably larger clone is one nucleotide away. The TCR beta CDR3 regions were amplified from RNA transcripts. For the first round of RT-PCR on the TCR CDR3, the HTBI primer set was used together with the Qiagen OneStep RT-PCR kit. The libraries were constructed in a second round of multiplex PCR and then size-selected and purified. The libraries were sequenced on an Illumina HiSeq2000 using paired-end 100 bp reads. The published analysis was carried out like this. SOAPnuke was used to process the raw data, removing reads that contained adapters or uncalled bases, had a mean Phred below 15, or lacked an exact match to the constant primer or identifier. COPE v1.2.5 was used to merge high-quality paired reads, and clonotypes were defined as unique nucleotide sequences. Clonotypes were aligned to IMGT TRBV, TRBD and TRBJ reference segments using MiTCR v1.1. Only V-J combinations with frequency above 0.0001, covering about 99% of repertoires, were analysed. A TCS score was defined as the ratio of F50 (clonal expansion) to E x V (chaos), with BLOSUM62-based TCRdist applied between CDR3 peptides within each V-J. Welch's t-statistics and random forest reduced several hundred V-J features to about 13, which were used in a naive Bayes classifier (R e1071). TCRdb reworked the public reads: Q25 trimming with fastp, MiXCR clone assembly, productive beta chains retained. Each CDR3 protein appears once, grouped with its most common genes and DNA. The V and J calls and clone size are TCRdb's, not the authors'. This sample comprises about 640,000 distinct CDR3 sequences, around 20% of them detected only once. Of the sample, about 35% is held by the ten largest clones.

Ophthalmopathy patients had moderately to severely active disease, Clinical Activity Score of at least 3, NOSPECS grade of at least 4, and duration under 3 months. Patients with uncontrolled infections, other autoimmune diseases, pregnancy or lactation were excluded. Diagnoses were established on the basis of clinical symptoms, serum thyroxine and TRAb, thyroid ultrasound, and orbital computed tomography. Ficoll-Paque density gradient centrifugation was used to isolate PBMCs from approximately 10 ml of fresh peripheral blood. Trizol reagent was used to extract total RNA, and RNA quality was then checked on an Agilent 2100 Bioanalyzer. Inclusive of the bounding cysteine and phenylalanine, the CDR3 is 18 residues long. Just the 54-base CDR3 DNA is kept, in frame starting at base 1. Deletion took 5 bases off V and 4 bases off J, with a span of 24 bases between the germline ends. From the germline V gene, CDR1 is MDHEN and CDR2 is SYDVKM.

These data come from a study of T cells in Graves' hyperthyroidism and ophthalmopathy (dated by TCRdb to the late 2010s). Some background on the complete study: Peripheral blood samples were taken at initial diagnosis, before any treatment was given. According to the paper, TCR Vbeta CDR3 sequencing was carried out on about 140 peripheral blood samples, which came from 40 to 45 ophthalmopathy, around 75 hyperthyroidism and about 17 progressor patients. Prospective prediction of ophthalmopathy was tested in an independent validation cohort of fewer than 20 hyperthyroidism patients and 15 to 17 patients who later progressed to ophthalmopathy. In addition, the study compared T-cell repertoires in thyroid tissue and in blood from about six Graves' hyperthyroidism patients. The 75 to 100 discovery patients were randomly split 7:3 into training and test sets. To identify distinguishing TCR V-J signatures, a discovery cohort of 90 to 100 patients was used, comprising some 45 with Graves' ophthalmopathy and around 60 with stable Graves' hyperthyroidism. Once sampling was done, hyperthyroidism patients were given methimazole at a starting dose of 30 mg daily, whereas ophthalmopathy patients were given high-dose intravenous methylprednisolone.

What the work shows at the level of the full study, not this receptor alone: Ophthalmopathy was separated from stable hyperthyroidism by a 13 V-J signature model, with about 88% sensitivity and 81% to 83% specificity obtained in cross-validation and 80%/75% obtained in testing. No statistical method was used to fix the sample size in advance, and group allocation was not hidden from the investigators. Blood samples also contained most of the expanded thyroid clonotypes (frequency above 0.001), which suggests that blood repertoires may reflect thyroid immune responses. In validation, progression to ophthalmopathy was predicted by the model with 65% to 71% sensitivity and 72.22% specificity, a median of roughly 6.4 months before onset.

The receptor's source is a young man with Graves' ophthalmopathy. Material for sequencing was blood. This chain is built from TRBV28 and TRBJ2-1; a confident D gene designation cannot be given. The CDR3 reads as follows: CASSHRPSLDLLYNEQFF. DNA sequence: TGTGCCAGCAGTCACCGCCCTTCCTTAGATCTCTTATACAATGAGCAGTTCTTC. Where the CDR3 stops, the reference TRBV28 and TRBJ2-1 genes take over; the full variable domain is DVKVTQSSRYLVKRTGEKVFLECVQDMDHENMFWYRQDPGLGLRLIYFSYDVKMKEKGDIPEGYSVSREKKERFSLILESASTNQTSMYLCASSHRPSLDLLYNEQFFGPGTRLTVL.